This T cell receptor (beta chain) was captured by sequencing in a study of shared clonotypes between healthy human individuals. Method: immunoSEQ multiplex PCR; TCRdb's copy keeps in-frame clones and lacks some. The data hold roughly 2.5 million clones, with about 92% observed a single time. Worth noting for this clone: Its antigen is not known.

V was cut by 7 bases and J by 0 bases, with 14 bases left in between. The CDR3 runs 15 residues. Germline CDR1 and CDR2: MNHNY and SVGAGI (reference sequence). Findings and caveats of the study: In contrast to clonotypes shared by all four donors, non-shared clonotypes had lower generation probabilities. Sequencing depth was expected to affect clonotype sharing among donors.

This chain joins TRBV6-6 and TRBJ2-3; D may correspond to TRBD1 or TRBD2 (5 bases each). Sequencing was carried out using naive CD4+ T cells sorted from blood. The subset here: CD45RA+ positively selected. This receptor was identified in a man in his late teens or twenties in good health. In nucleotides, the CDR3 is TGTGCCAGCACCCGTGGTGGGGGAAGCACAGATACGCAGTATTTT. It translates to CASTRGGGSTDTQYF.